This T cell receptor beta chain was captured in a study of blood T cell repertoires in COVID-19. Turning to the study itself: Samples representing acute and convalescent COVID-19 were sourced from the United States, Italy and Spain.

Authors' data handling: From reference gene primer amplification, estimates of nucleated cell counts were derived. Clones were read by immunoSEQ multiplex PCR, and TCRdb kept only the in-frame ones, dropping some. That table is the source of V, J and clone size, and D and trimming were worked out from the DNA. Seen here are around 94,000 clones, roughly 81% observed once, and the top ten hold 9.5% to 10%. Sequencing input: peripheral blood. This TCR was recovered from a man between 35 and 55 years old with active or convalescent COVID-19.

CDR3 in amino acids: CASSGGLSSYEQYF. The CDR3 region has the DNA TGCGCCAGCAGCGGCGGATTGAGCTCCTACGAGCAGTACTTC. The V gene is TRBV5-1, the J gene TRBJ2-7; D gene uncertain. Germline V gives CDR1 SGHRS, CDR2 YFSETQ. V lost 4 bases and J lost 0, with 11 bases in between. There are 14 residues in the CDR3.